Sequencing of this TCR beta chain was carried out in a study of shared clonotypes between healthy human individuals. Sequencing was performed with immunoSEQ multiplex PCR; in TCRdb, only in-frame clones are kept and a portion is missing. The sample carries more than 850,000 clones, 78% recorded once. Study-level points and caveats: The diversity represented, both genetic and in exposure history, was limited by few donors.

The V gene end was trimmed by 8 bases and the J gene end by 5 bases; junction bases not matched to a gene: 12. Germline V lookup: CDR1 SNHLY, CDR2 FYNNEI. The CDR3 runs to 14 residues. Details on this clone: The antigen is not known.

Sequenced material: memory CD4+ T cells from PBMCs. Sample subset: CD45RA-negative fraction. The receptor was isolated from a young man in good health. Some clones in this sample may be carry-over from other donors' samples. The rearrangement uses TRBV2 and TRBJ2-7; TRBD2 matches 7 bases. The CDR3 DNA is TGTGCCAGCCAGCCAGCGGGGTTGCGCGACGAGCAGTACTTC. Protein: CASQPAGLRDEQYF.